This TCR beta chain appears in the sequencing data of a study of graft-versus-host responses after intestinal transplantation. This CDR3 comprises 13 residues. Germline V gives CDR1 SGHTA, CDR2 FQGNSA. V gave up 3 bases and J gave up 6 bases; unmatched junction bases: 5. This clone has a single count. Its antigen is unknown. Sequencing was performed with immunoSEQ multiplex PCR; in TCRdb, only in-frame clones are kept and a portion is missing. The data contain tens of thousands of clones, more than 90% of them singletons. Sequences were derived from unstimulated CD4+ T cells sorted from spleen or lymph node cells, sampled before intestinal transplant. The rearrangement joins TRBV7-2 to TRBJ2-7; TRBD2 matches 7 bases. The TCR comes from a human donor who received an intestinal transplant. The CDR3 reads CASSFRGRGEQYF. For the CDR3, the DNA is TGTGCCAGCAGCTTTAGAGGGAGGGGCGAGCAGTACTTC. Filled out from reference TRBV7-2 and TRBJ2-7, the complete variable domain reads GAGVSQSPSNKVTEKGKDVELRCDPISGHTALYWYRQSLGQGLEFLIYFQGNSAPDKSGLPSDRFSAERTGGSVSTLTIQRTQQEDSAVYLCASSFRGRGEQYFGPGTRLTVT.